This TCR beta chain was sequenced in a study of response to subunit inactivated influenza vaccine (dated by TCRdb to 2017 to 2018). At the level of the whole study: Deep quantitative profiling of the T cell receptor repertoire was used in the study to follow responses to a trivalent subunit inactivated influenza vaccine.

What this sample's time point label stands for: 45 days after influenza vaccine administration. As regards this clonotype: Its binding antigen is unknown. Base qualities are not provided; no much larger clone lies one nucleotide away.

The study at large found these results: It was suggested by the authors that each seasonal influenza vaccination may recruit only a limited number of new T cells.

Library creation used RT-PCR. TCRdb records Illumina HiSeq 2500 as the sequencer. TCRdb took the public reads, trimmed them with fastp at Q25, ran MiXCR for clone calling and kept in-frame beta chains. Rows with a matching CDR3 protein are joined into one entry that keeps the most common DNA and genes. Recorded for this sample are over 400,000 distinct CDR3 sequences; over 10% of them occurred a single time. The top ten hold around 14% of the sample. Sequences were derived from PBMCs from blood, sampled roughly 47 days after vaccination. The receptor was isolated from a man in his forties or fifties who received an inactivated influenza vaccine. Donor details come from another sample of the same person, matched by shared clones.

The CDR3 region reads CSAGVGLPSGYEQYF. The DNA sequence is TGCAGTGCGGGGGTGGGCCTCCCGTCGGGGTACGAGCAGTACTTC. The sequence links TRBV20-1 to TRBJ2-7, with the D call perhaps TRBD1 or TRBD2, each one matching 5 bases. At the junction V is shortened by 6 bases and J by 4 bases, with 22 bases in between. From its cysteine to its phenylalanine, the CDR3 spans 15 amino acids. The DNA shown is the 45-base CDR3, in frame from base 1. Via the germline V gene (reference sequence), CDR1 is DFQATT and CDR2 SNEGSKA.